This T cell receptor beta chain was identified in a study of blood T cell repertoires in COVID-19. J was trimmed by 3 bases and V by 2 bases; bases with no gene match: 3. The length of the CDR3 is 14 residues. Germline CDR1 SGHTA, CDR2 FQGTGA. Clones were read by immunoSEQ multiplex PCR, and TCRdb kept only the in-frame ones, dropping some. This table holds some 250,000 clones, 90% to 95% found once. This clonotype was obtained from a human donor in a cohort exposed to, infected with or recovered from COVID-19 (not recorded which). The donor label of this sample is uncertain. The sequenced sample consisted of PBMCs or T cells enriched from blood (not recorded which). This chain uses TRBV7-3 with TRBJ2-7; TRBD1 aligns across 8 bases. The CDR3 bases are TGTGCCAGCAGCTTACAGGGGGCCGGCTACGAGCAGTACTTC. As protein: CASSLQGAGYEQYF. Variable domain in full (rest from reference TRBV7-3 and TRBJ2-7): GAGVSQTPSNKVTEKGKYVELRCDPISGHTALYWYRQSLGQGPEFLIYFQGTGAADDSGLPNDRFFAVRPEGSVSTLKIQRTERGDSAVYLCASSLQGAGYEQYFGPGTRLTVT.